This T cell receptor (beta chain) was identified in a study of T cells in Graves' hyperthyroidism and ophthalmopathy. Reasons for excluding patients were uncontrolled infection, other autoimmune disease, pregnancy or lactation. Germline loops: CDR1 MGHRA, CDR2 YSYEKL. V was clipped by 3 bases and J by 0 bases, with 9 bases between them. This CDR3 has 16 amino acids. This clonotype was seen many times. It was RNA transcripts that yielded the amplified TCR beta CDR3 regions. HTBI primers were employed in a first-round RT-PCR of the TCR CDR3. Via MiXCR, TCRdb re-called the multiplex PCR reads, giving one row per CDR3 protein. The table has about 570,000 distinct CDR3 sequences, 40% to 55% seen once.

Material for sequencing was peripheral blood or thyroid tissue (not recorded which). This clonotype was sampled from an adult woman with Graves' disease, either hyperthyroidism or ophthalmopathy (not recorded which). This chain joins TRBV4-1 and TRBJ2-6; D unclear. CDR3 sequence: CASSQPVRSGANVLTF. In nucleotides, the CDR3 is TGCGCCAGCAGCCAGCCCGTACGCTCTGGGGCCAACGTCCTGACTTTC.